This T cell receptor beta chain was identified in a study of T cells in localized non-small cell lung cancer. The method was immunoSEQ multiplex PCR; TCRdb's version includes in-frame clones alone and lacks a portion of them. This sample yields around 1,700 clones, of which around 21% are seen a single time; under 15% belongs to the top ten. Losses at the gene ends were 7 bases for V and 1 base for J; bases not matched to a gene: 10. The CDR3 runs 14 residues. Germline lookup yields CDR1 SQVTM and CDR2 ANQGSEA. The chain uses TRBV29-1 and TRBJ2-7, with TRBD2 matching 7 bases. Sequenced here: lung tumor tissue, sampled before any cancer treatment. This TCR came from a man aged 40 to 69 with stage III lung adenocarcinoma. The CDR3 DNA reads TGCAGCGCCCGGACGGGGGGTAGGTCCTACGAGCAGTACTTC. Translating it yields CSARTGGRSYEQYF.